This T cell receptor beta chain was sequenced for a study of cytomegalovirus exposure and HLA in healthy donors. Study-level points and caveats: In an earlier analysis, most TCR beta V segments were productive about 87% or about 30% of the time.

In this sample, this clone turned up a few times. The antigen remains unidentified. CDR3 length: 17 residues. V gave up 6 bases and J gave up 1 base; unmatched junction bases: 7. The V gene's germline CDR1 is SNHLY and CDR2 FYNNEI. Use of 60 Vbeta and 13 Jbeta primers characterized the PCR. The protocol was immunoSEQ multiplex PCR, while the TCRdb copy is restricted to in-frame clones and leaves out a portion. The sample holds fewer than 200,000 clones, roughly 80% seen once. The sequence derives from a woman aged 18-30 years in good health and CMV-seronegative. The chain combines TRBV2 with TRBJ2-5, with 14 bases identical to TRBD2. Material for sequencing was PBMCs. CDR3 DNA: TGTGCCAGCAGCGCAGGACTAGCGGGAGGTAGCCAAGAGACCCAGTACTTC. This gives the protein CASSAGLAGGSQETQYF.